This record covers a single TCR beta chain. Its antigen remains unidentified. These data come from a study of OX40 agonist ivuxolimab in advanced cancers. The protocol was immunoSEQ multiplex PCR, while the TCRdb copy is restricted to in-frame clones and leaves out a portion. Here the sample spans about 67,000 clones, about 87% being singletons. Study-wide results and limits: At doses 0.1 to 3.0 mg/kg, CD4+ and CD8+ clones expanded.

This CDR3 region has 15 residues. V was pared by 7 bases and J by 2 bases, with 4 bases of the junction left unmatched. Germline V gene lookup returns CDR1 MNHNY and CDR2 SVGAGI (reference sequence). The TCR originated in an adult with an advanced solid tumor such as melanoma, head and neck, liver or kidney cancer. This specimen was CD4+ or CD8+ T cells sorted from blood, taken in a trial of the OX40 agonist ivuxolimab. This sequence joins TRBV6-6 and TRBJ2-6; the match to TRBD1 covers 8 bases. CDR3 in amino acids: CASTHRGAGANVLTF. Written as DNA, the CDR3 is TGTGCCAGCACCCACAGGGGGGCTGGGGCCAACGTCCTGACTTTC.